This entry describes one T cell receptor beta chain. This CDR3 is built from 17 residues. Trimming took 0 bases from V and 9 from J, leaving 18 bases between them. Germline lookup yields CDR1 ENHRY and CDR2 SYGVKD. The data belong to a study of cytomegalovirus exposure and HLA in healthy donors. With 60 Vbeta and 13 Jbeta primers, the PCR was carried out. Profiled with immunoSEQ multiplex PCR; TCRdb holds only in-frame clones, not every one. The sample lists over 150,000 clones; about three quarters were seen once. The sample consisted of PBMCs. This clonotype was obtained from a woman in her forties or fifties in good health and CMV-seropositive. The rearrangement links TRBV10-3 to TRBJ1-6; unclear D gene. This chain's CDR3 is CAISESPRTGDGSPLHF. The CDR3 region has the DNA TGTGCCATCAGTGAGTCGCCTCGGACTGGGGATGGTTCACCCCTCCACTTT.